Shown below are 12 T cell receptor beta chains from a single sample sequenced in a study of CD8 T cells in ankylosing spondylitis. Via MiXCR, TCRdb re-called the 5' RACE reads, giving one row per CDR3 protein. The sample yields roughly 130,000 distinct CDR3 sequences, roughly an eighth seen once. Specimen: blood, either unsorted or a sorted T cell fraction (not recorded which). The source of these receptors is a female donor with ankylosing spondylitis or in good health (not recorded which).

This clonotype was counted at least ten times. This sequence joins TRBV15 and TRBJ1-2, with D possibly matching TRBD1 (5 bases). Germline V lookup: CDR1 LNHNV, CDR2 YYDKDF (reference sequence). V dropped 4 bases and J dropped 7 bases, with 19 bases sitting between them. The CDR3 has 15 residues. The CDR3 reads CATSIEKGRVSGYTF. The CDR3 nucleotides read TGTGCCACCAGCATTGAAAAGGGCAGGGTTAGTGGCTACACCTTC.

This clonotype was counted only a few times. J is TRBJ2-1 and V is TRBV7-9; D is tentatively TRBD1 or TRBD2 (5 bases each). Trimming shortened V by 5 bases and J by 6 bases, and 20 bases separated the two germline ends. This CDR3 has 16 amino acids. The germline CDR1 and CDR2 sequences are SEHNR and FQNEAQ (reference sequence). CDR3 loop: CASSQNEGRTGNEQFF. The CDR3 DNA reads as TGTGCCAGCAGCCAGAATGAGGGGAGAACCGGCAATGAGCAGTTCTTC.

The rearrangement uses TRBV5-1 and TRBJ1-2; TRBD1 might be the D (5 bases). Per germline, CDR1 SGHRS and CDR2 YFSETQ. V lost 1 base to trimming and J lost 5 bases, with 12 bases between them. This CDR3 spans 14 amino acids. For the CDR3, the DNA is TGCGCCAGCAGCTTGTCCCCAGGGATGTATGGCTACACCTTC. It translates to CASSLSPGMYGYTF.

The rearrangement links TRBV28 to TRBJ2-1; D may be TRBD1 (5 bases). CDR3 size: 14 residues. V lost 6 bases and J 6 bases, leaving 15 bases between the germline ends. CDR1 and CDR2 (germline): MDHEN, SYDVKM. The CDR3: CASRGQGFSNEQFF. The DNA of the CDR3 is TGTGCCAGCAGGGGGCAGGGATTTAGCAATGAGCAGTTCTTC.

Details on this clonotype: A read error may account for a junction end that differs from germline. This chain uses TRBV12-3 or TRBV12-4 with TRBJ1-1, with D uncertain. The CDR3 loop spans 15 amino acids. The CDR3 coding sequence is TGTGCCAGCAGACGCCGGGAGGCCCAAGGCGCTGACGCTTTCTTT. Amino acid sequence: CASRRREAQGADAFF.

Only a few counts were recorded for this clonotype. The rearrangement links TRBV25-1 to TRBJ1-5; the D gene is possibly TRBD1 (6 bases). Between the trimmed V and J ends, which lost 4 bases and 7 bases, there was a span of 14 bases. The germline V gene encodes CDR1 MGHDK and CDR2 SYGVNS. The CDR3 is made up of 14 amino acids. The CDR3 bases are TGTGCCAGCAGTGGATTCGGGGGCGGCCAGCCCCAGCATTTT. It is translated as CASSGFGGGQPQHF.

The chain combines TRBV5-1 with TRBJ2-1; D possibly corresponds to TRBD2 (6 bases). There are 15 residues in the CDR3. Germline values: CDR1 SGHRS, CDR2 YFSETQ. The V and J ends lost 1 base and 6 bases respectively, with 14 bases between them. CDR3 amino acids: CASSLWASDGNEQFF. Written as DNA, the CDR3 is TGCGCCAGCAGCTTGTGGGCTAGCGACGGCAATGAGCAGTTCTTC.

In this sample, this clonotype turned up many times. CDR3 region: CASRPETSTGELFF. The DNA for the CDR3 is TGTGCCAGCAGACCCGAGACGTCTACCGGGGAGCTGTTTTTT. The chain uses TRBV12-3 or TRBV12-4 and TRBJ2-2; D is unresolved. Deletions cut 6 bases from V and 5 bases from J, with 13 bases between. The CDR3 is 14 amino acids.

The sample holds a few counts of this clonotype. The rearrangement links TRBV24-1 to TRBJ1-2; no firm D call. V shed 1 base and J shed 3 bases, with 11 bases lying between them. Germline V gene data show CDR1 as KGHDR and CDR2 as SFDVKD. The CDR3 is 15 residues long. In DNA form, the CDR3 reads TGTGCCACCAGTGATTTCTATCGCAGCTACTATGGCTACACCTTC. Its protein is CATSDFYRSYYGYTF.

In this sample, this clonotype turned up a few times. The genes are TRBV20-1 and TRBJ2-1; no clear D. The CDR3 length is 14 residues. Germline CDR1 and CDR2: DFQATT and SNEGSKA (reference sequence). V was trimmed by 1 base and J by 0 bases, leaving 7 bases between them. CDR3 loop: CSARARRSYNEQFF. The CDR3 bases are TGCAGTGCTAGAGCAAGGCGCTCCTACAATGAGCAGTTCTTC.

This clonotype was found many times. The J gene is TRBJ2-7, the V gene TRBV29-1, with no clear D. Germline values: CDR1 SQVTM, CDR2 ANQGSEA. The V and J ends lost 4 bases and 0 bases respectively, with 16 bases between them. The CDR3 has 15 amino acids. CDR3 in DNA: TGCAGCGTTGTAGAACCAGCTGGTAGCTCCTACGAGCAGTACTTC. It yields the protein CSVVEPAGSSYEQYF.

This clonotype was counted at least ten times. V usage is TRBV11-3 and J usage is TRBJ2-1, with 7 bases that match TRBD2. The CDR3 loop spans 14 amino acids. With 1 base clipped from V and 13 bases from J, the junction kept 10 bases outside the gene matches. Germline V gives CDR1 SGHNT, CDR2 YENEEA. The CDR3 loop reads CASSLGMAGVGQFF. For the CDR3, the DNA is TGTGCCAGCAGCTTAGGTATGGCGGGAGTAGGTCAGTTCTTC. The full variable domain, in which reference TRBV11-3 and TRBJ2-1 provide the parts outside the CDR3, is EAGVVQSPRYKIIEKKQPVAFWCNPISGHNTLYWYLQNLGQGPELLIRYENEEAVDDSQLPKDRFSAERLKGVDSTLKIQPAELGDSAVYLCASSLGMAGVGQFFGPGTRLTVL.